A selection of T cell receptor beta chains follows, all from one sample in a study of T-cell memory formation after mild COVID-19. One entry per CDR3 protein results from TCRdb running MiXCR on the 5' RACE reads. The table includes approximately 480,000 distinct CDR3 sequences, 15% to 20% detected once. Sequenced: PBMCs or a T cell subset sorted from them (not recorded which). The receptors were sampled from an adult woman who had mild COVID-19 (a few samples of this study predate the infection). Cell type and time point are not known. Both conserved end residues are part of each CDR3. The order of the fields is D gene, J gene, clone size, V gene, CDR3 DNA, CDR3 protein. The D gene is left open where the match is weak. The size entry is marked missing in some rows and otherwise reads once, few, many or a size class.

>NA|TRBJ1-4|few|TRBV18
TGTGCCAGCTCACCGGAGGGGTCCGGGCGTAGCGAAAAACTGTTTTTT
CASSPEGSGRSEKLFF
>TRBD1|TRBJ1-1|few|TRBV7-8
TGTGCCAGCAGCTTAGCCGACAGGGGGCTAACTGAAGCTTTCTTT
CASSLADRGLTEAFF
>NA|TRBJ1-2|few|TRBV10-3
TGTGCCATCAGCGCAACAGGGTTTAACTATGGCTACACCTTC
CAISATGFNYGYTF
>NA|TRBJ1-6|many|TRBV3-1
TGTGCCAGCAGCCAAGAAAATGGGGCACTACGGAATTCACCCCTCCACTTT
CASSQENGALRNSPLHF
>NA|TRBJ1-5|NA|TRBV12-3/TRBV12-4
TGTGCCAGCAGTTTATCCGGGACAAGGGGACAGCCCCAGCATTTT
CASSLSGTRGQPQHF
>NA|TRBJ2-3|NA|TRBV7-3
TGTGCCAGCAGCCTACAAGTTACAGATACGCAGTATTTT
CASSLQVTDTQYF
>NA|TRBJ1-2|NA|TRBV6-2/TRBV6-3
TGTGCCAGCAGTCCGGCGGACTACGGTGGCTACACCTTC
CASSPADYGGYTF
>NA|TRBJ1-2|few|TRBV10-3
TGTGCCATCATCGCGACAGGCAACTATGGCTACACCTTC
CAIIATGNYGYTF
>NA|TRBJ1-2|few|TRBV5-1
TGCGCCAGCAGCCGAGGGACGGAGATCTATGGCTACACCTTC
CASSRGTEIYGYTF
>NA|TRBJ2-7|NA|TRBV4-1
TGCGCCAGCAGCCATCCTATGCAGGGTACCTACGAGCAGTACTTC
CASSHPMQGTYEQYF
>NA|TRBJ1-1|NA|TRBV18
TGTGCCAGCTCATCTGTAGACAGTCGACTGAACACTGAAGCTTTCTTT
CASSSVDSRLNTEAFF
>NA|TRBJ1-1|many|TRBV5-1
TGCGCCAGCAGCCCCAATCTAGGGGGCACTGAAGCTTTCTTT
CASSPNLGGTEAFF
>NA|TRBJ1-4|NA|TRBV12-3/TRBV12-4
TGTGCCAGAGGTGAAAAACTGTTTTTT
CARGEKLFF
>NA|TRBJ2-7|many|TRBV7-9
TGTGCCAGCAGCTTGACAGGCGGCTCCTACGAGCAGTACTTC
CASSLTGGSYEQYF
>TRBD1|TRBJ2-1|few|TRBV7-2
TGTGCCAGCAGCTCACAGGGGGAAAGAGGTGAGCAGTTCTTC
CASSSQGERGEQFF
>NA|TRBJ2-4|NA|TRBV5-1
TGCGCCAGCAGCCCAGGGACTCCGGCCATTCAGTACTTC
CASSPGTPAIQYF
>TRBD1|TRBJ2-3|few|TRBV5-1
TGCGCCAGCAGCTTTCAGGGGGCTAACACAGATACGCAGTATTTT
CASSFQGANTDTQYF
>NA|TRBJ1-1|NA|TRBV7-2
TGTGCCAGCAGCTTAGACAGCCCGGTCTATGTGGACACTGAAGCTTTCTTT
CASSLDSPVYVDTEAFF
>NA|TRBJ2-3|many|TRBV7-3
TGTGCCAGCAGCTTAAAAAGCGGAGGGACAGATACGCAGTATTTT
CASSLKSGGTDTQYF
>TRBD1|TRBJ2-1|NA|TRBV20-1
TGCAGTGCCAATGGCGGGCAGGGGGCGAACGAGGAGCAGTTCTTC
CSANGGQGANEEQFF
>TRBD1|TRBJ1-1|once|TRBV29-1
TGCAGCGTTGGGACAGGGGTCTCTGAAGCTTTATTT
CSVGTGVSEALF
>NA|TRBJ2-7|few|TRBV4-2
TGTGCCAGCAGCCAAGATCCGACTAGGCCCCCGGACGAGCAGTACTTC
CASSQDPTRPPDEQYF
>TRBD2|TRBJ2-5|NA|TRBV5-1
TGCGCCAGCAGTATCGGTAGCGGGAGAAGAGAGACCCAGTACTTC
CASSIGSGRRETQYF
>NA|TRBJ2-7|NA|TRBV7-8
TGTGCCAGCAGCTTCGCTGTGGCGGGGCTATACGAGCAGTACTTC
CASSFAVAGLYEQYF
>TRBD1|TRBJ2-7|NA|TRBV6-5
TGTGCCAGCAGTTACTCGGACAGGGGGTCCTACGAGCAGTACTTC
CASSYSDRGSYEQYF
>NA|TRBJ2-1|few|TRBV9
TGTGCCAGCGCCCGTTCCCCCGACAGTCGCCTCTACAATGAGCAGTTCTTC
CASARSPDSRLYNEQFF
>TRBD1|TRBJ2-1|few|TRBV11-3
TGTGCCAGCAGCTTTGGACAGGGGGATCAGTTCTTC
CASSFGQGDQFF
>TRBD1|TRBJ2-5|many|TRBV5-5
TGTGCCAGCAGCTTGGCGGGGACAGGGGGCTTGGAGACCCAGTACTTC
CASSLAGTGGLETQYF
>NA|TRBJ2-3|few|TRBV7-2
TGTGCCAGCAGCTTAGCGCTGGGACTTCGCACAGATACGCAGTATTTT
CASSLALGLRTDTQYF
>NA|TRBJ1-1|NA|TRBV18
TGTGCCAGCTCACCGGGACCGCTGTTGAACACTGAAGCTTTCTTT
CASSPGPLLNTEAFF
>NA|TRBJ2-6|few|TRBV9
TGTGCCAGCAGCGTAGCGCACTCTGGGGCCAACGTCCTGACTTTC
CASSVAHSGANVLTF
>NA|TRBJ1-4|NA|TRBV6-1
TGTGCCAGCAGTGAAGCTCGAGGCAGGTCCCAAGACTTT
CASSEARGRSQDF
>TRBD1|TRBJ1-4|few|TRBV20-1
TGCAGTGCTCCTTATACCGGGACAGGGAGGCTTAAACTGTTTTTT
CSAPYTGTGRLKLFF
>NA|TRBJ2-7|many|TRBV5-1
TGCGCCAGCAGCTTGGAAGTAGGGACAACCATAGGCTCCTACGAGCAGTACTTC
CASSLEVGTTIGSYEQYF
>TRBD1|TRBJ1-2|NA|TRBV12-3/TRBV12-4
TGTGCCAGCAGCGGACAGGGGGACTATGGCTACACCTTC
CASSGQGDYGYTF
>TRBD1|TRBJ2-4|NA|TRBV27
TGTGCCAGCAGTATTCGGACAGGTCGCGCCAAAAACATTCAGTACTTC
CASSIRTGRAKNIQYF
>TRBD1|TRBJ2-7|NA|TRBV9
TGTGCCAGCAGCGTAGAAGACAGGGCCAGCTACGAGCAGTACTTC
CASSVEDRASYEQYF
>TRBD1|TRBJ1-2|few|TRBV29-1
TGCAGCGTTGAAGTCCGGACAGGTGGGTCTAACTATGGCTACACCTTC
CSVEVRTGGSNYGYTF
>NA|TRBJ2-2|NA|TRBV5-1
TGCGCCAGCAGAGAGCACACCGGGGAGCTGTTTTTT
CASREHTGELFF
>NA|TRBJ1-1|many|TRBV28
TGTGCCAGCAGTTTTCAGCTGATGAACACTGAAGCTTTCTTT
CASSFQLMNTEAFF
>TRBD1|TRBJ1-2|few|TRBV6-2/TRBV6-3
TGTGCCAGCACCTACCGGGGGACAGGCCGCTACACCTTC
CASTYRGTGRYTF
>NA|TRBJ2-1|NA|TRBV9
TGTGCCAGCAGCGAGACCCCGGCGTCTGGGGCTGAGCAGTTCTTC
CASSETPASGAEQFF